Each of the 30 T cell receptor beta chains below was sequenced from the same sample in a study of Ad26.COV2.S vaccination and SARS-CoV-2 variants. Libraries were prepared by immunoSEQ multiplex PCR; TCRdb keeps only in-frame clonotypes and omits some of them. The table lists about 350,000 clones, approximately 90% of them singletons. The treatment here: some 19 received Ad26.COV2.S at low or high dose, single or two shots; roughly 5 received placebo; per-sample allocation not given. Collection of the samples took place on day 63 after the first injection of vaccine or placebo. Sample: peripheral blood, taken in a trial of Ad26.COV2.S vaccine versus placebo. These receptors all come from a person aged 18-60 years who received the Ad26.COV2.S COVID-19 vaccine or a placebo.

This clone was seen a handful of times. CDR3 coding DNA: TGTGCCAGCAGTTTTCCGGGGACCTATGGCTACACCTTC. Protein sequence: CASSFPGTYGYTF. The chain joins TRBV7-3 to TRBJ1-2; the D gene is possibly TRBD1 (5 bases). This CDR3 is built from 13 residues. V was shortened by 6 bases and J by 4 bases, with 12 bases between the two germline ends. Germline V gene lookup returns CDR1 SGHTA and CDR2 FQGTGA.

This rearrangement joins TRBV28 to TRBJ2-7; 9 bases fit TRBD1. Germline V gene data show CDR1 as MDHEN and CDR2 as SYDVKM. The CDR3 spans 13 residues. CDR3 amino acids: CTAGTGSSYEQYF. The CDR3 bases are TGTACCGCCGGGACAGGGAGCTCCTACGAGCAGTACTTC.

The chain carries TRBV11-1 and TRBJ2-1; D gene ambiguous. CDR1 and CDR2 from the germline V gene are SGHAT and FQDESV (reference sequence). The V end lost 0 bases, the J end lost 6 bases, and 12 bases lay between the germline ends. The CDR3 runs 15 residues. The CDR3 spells CASSLASSGPNEQFF. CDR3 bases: TGTGCCAGCAGCTTAGCGTCTTCCGGTCCCAATGAGCAGTTCTTC.

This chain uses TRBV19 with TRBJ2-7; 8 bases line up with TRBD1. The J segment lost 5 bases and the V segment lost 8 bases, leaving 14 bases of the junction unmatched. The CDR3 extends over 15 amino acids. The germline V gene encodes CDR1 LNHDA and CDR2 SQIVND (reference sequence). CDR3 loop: CASSPGDRRFDEQYF. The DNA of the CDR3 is TGTGCCAGTTCGCCTGGGGACAGGAGGTTCGACGAGCAGTACTTC.

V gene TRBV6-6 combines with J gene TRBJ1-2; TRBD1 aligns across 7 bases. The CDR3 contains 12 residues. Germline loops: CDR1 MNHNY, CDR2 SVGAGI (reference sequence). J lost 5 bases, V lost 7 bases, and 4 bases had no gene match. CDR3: CASTGQSYGYTF. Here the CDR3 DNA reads TGTGCCAGCACGGGACAGTCGTATGGCTACACCTTC.

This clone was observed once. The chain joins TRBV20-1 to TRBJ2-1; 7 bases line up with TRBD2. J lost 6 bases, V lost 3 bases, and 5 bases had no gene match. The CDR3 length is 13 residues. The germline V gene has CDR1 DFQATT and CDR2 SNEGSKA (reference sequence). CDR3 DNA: TGCAGTGCTAGTCGGACTAGAGTCAATGAGCAGTTCTTC. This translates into CSASRTRVNEQFF.

Here the CDR3 DNA reads TGTGCCAGTAGTATTCCCTCAGGGCCAGCTTTCTTT. Translated, it gives CASSIPSGPAFF. This chain uses TRBV19 with TRBJ1-1; D possibly corresponds to TRBD1 (5 bases). Per the germline V gene, CDR1 is LNHDA and CDR2 is SQIVND (reference sequence). Trimming left V 3 bases short and J 10 bases short, with 12 bases between. This CDR3 contains 12 residues.

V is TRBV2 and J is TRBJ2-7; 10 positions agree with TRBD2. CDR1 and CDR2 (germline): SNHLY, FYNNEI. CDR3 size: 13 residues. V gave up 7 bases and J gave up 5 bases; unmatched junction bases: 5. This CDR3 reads CASKREGLHEQYF. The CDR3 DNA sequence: TGTGCCAGCAAGCGGGAGGGCCTCCACGAGCAGTACTTC.

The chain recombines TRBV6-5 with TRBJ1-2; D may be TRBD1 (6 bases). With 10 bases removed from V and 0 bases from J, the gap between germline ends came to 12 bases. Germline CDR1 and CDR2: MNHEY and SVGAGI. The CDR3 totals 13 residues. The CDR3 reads CATGQLPNYGYTF. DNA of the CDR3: TGTGCCACCGGACAGCTTCCTAACTATGGCTACACCTTC.

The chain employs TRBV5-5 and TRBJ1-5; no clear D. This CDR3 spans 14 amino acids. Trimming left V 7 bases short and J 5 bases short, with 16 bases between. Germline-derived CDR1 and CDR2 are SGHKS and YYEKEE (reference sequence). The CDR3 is CASAGRSPDQPQHF. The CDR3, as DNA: TGTGCCAGCGCGGGAAGGAGCCCGGATCAGCCCCAGCATTTT.

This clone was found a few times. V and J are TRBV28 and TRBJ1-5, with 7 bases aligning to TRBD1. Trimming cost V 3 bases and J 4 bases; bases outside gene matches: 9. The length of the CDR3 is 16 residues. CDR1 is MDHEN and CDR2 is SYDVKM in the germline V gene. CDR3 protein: CASSLLPTGENQPQHF. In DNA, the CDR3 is TGTGCCAGCAGTTTGTTACCTACAGGGGAAAATCAGCCCCAGCATTTT.

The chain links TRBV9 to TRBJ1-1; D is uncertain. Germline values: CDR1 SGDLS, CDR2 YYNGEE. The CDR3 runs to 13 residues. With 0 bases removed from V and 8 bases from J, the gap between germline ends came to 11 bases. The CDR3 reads CASSVAGLGEAFF. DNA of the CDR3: TGTGCCAGCAGCGTAGCAGGTCTTGGGGAAGCTTTCTTT.

CDR3 amino acids: CASSYGGSGEKLFF. CDR3 nucleotides: TGCGCCAGCAGCTATGGGGGGTCTGGAGAAAAACTGTTTTTT. This chain uses TRBV5-1 with TRBJ1-4, with TRBD1 as a possible D gene (5 bases). The CDR3 is 14 residues long. Germline CDR1 SGHRS, CDR2 YFSETQ. Deletions cut 3 bases from V and 8 bases from J, with 14 bases between.

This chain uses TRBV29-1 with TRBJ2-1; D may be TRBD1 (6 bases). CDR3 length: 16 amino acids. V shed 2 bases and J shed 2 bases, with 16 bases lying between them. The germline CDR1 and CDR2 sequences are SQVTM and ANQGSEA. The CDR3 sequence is CSVEPPRGGTYNEQFF. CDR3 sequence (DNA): TGCAGCGTTGAACCCCCTCGAGGGGGAACCTACAATGAGCAGTTCTTC.

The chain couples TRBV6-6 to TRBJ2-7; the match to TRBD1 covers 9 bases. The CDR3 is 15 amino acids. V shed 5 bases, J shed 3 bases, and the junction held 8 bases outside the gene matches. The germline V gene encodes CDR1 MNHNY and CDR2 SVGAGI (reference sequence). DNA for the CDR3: TGTGCCAGCAGTAGCCCGGGACAGGGCTACTACGAGCAGTACTTC. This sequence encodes CASSSPGQGYYEQYF.

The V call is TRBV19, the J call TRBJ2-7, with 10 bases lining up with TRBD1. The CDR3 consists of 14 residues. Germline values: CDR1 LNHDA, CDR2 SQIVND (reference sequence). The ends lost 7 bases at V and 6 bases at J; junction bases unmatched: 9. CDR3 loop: CASTPGTGAVEQYF. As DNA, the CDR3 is TGTGCCAGTACCCCCGGGACAGGGGCCGTCGAGCAGTACTTC.

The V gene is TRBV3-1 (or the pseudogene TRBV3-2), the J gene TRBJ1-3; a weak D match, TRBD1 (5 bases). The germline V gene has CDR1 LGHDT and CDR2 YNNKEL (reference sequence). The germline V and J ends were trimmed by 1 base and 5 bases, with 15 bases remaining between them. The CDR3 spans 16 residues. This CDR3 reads CASSQVRLRGRNTIYF. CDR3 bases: TGTGCCAGCAGCCAAGTACGTCTGAGGGGACGAAACACCATATATTTT.

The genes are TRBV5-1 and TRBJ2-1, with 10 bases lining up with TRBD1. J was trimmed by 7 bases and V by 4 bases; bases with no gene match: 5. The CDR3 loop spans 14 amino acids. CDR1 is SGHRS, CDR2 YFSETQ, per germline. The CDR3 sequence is CASSPRQGANEQFF. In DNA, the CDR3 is TGCGCCAGCAGCCCTAGACAGGGGGCGAATGAGCAGTTCTTC.

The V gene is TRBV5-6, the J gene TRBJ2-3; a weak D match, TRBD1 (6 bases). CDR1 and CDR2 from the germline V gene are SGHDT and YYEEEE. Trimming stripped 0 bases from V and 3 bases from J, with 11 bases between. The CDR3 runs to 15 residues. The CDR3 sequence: CASSLVADRTDTQYF. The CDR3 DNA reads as TGTGCCAGCAGCTTGGTTGCGGACAGAACAGATACGCAGTATTTT.

The CDR3 region has the DNA TGCGCCAGCAGTTACCTCACCGGGACAAATACCTACGAGCAGTACTTC. Translated: CASSYLTGTNTYEQYF. The chain has TRBV5-1 and TRBJ2-7; tentative D call: TRBD1 (6 bases). Germline assignment: CDR1 SGHRS and CDR2 YFSETQ. Trimming removed 5 bases at V and 2 bases at J, with 20 bases between. The CDR3 runs 16 residues.

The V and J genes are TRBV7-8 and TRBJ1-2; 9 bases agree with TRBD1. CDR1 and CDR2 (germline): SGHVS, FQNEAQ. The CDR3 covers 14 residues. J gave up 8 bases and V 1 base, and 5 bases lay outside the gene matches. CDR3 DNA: TGTGCCAGCAGCTTAGTCCGGACAGGGGACGGCTACACCTTC. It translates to CASSLVRTGDGYTF.

CDR3 DNA sequence: TGTGCCAGCCGAGTGGCGGTAGCGGGATCAAATGAGCAGTTCTTC. It specifies CASRVAVAGSNEQFF. The chain has TRBV3-1 (or the pseudogene TRBV3-2) and TRBJ2-1; 8 nucleotides match TRBD2. Looked up from germline, CDR1 is LGHDT and CDR2 is YNNKEL (reference sequence). J was trimmed by 7 bases and V by 8 bases; bases with no gene match: 13. The CDR3 sequence is 15 residues long.

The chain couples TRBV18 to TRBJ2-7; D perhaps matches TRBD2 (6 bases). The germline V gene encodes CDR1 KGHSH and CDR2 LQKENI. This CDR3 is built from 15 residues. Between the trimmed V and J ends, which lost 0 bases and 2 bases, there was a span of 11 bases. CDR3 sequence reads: CASSPPTREAYEQYF. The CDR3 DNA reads TGTGCCAGCTCACCACCGACCAGGGAGGCCTACGAGCAGTACTTC.

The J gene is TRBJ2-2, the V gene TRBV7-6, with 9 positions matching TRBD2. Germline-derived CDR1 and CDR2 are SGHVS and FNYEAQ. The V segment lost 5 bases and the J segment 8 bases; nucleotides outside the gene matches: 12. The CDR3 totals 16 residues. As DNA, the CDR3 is TGTGCCAGCAGCGCCTTAGCGGGGGAGCCCTTTGGGGAGCTGTTTTTT. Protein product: CASSALAGEPFGELFF. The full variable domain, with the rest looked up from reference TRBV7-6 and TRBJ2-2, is GAGVSQSPRYKVTKRGQDVALRCDPISGHVSLYWYRQALGQGPEFLTYFNYEAQQDKSGLPNDRFSAERPEGSISTLTIQRTEQRDSAMYRCASSALAGEPFGELFFGEGSRLTVL.

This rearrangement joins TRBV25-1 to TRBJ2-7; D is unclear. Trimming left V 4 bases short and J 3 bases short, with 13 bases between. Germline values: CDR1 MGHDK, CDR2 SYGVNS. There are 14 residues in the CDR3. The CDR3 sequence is CASSGQGLDYEQYF. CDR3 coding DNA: TGTGCCAGCAGTGGACAAGGGTTGGACTACGAGCAGTACTTC.

CDR3 nucleotides: TGCGCCAGCAGCCCGGGACAAATAGTAACCTACGAGCAGTACTTC. Amino acids: CASSPGQIVTYEQYF. V is TRBV5-1 and J is TRBJ2-7; possibly TRBD1 for D (6 bases). The CDR3 is 15 amino acids. V dropped 4 bases and J dropped 2 bases, with 16 bases sitting between them. Germline values: CDR1 SGHRS, CDR2 YFSETQ.

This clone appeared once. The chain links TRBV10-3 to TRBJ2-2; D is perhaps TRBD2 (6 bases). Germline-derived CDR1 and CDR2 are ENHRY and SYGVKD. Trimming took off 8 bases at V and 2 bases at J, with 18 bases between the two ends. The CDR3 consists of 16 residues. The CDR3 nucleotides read TGTGCCATCTATGAGGGCCCGGGGGTAAACACCGGGGAGCTGTTTTTT. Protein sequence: CAIYEGPGVNTGELFF.

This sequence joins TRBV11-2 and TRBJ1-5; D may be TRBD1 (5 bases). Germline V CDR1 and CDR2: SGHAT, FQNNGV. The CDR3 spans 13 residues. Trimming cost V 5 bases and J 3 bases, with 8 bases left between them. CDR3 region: CASSQGFNQPQHF. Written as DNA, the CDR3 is TGTGCCAGCAGCCAGGGATTCAATCAGCCCCAGCATTTT.

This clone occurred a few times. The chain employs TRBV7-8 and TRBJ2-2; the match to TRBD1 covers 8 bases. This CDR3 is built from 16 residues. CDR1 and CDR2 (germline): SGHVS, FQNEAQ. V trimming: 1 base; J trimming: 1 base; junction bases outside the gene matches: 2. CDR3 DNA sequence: TGTGCCAGCAGCTTAGTAGGGACAGGGAACACCGGGGAGCTGTTTTTT. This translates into CASSLVGTGNTGELFF.

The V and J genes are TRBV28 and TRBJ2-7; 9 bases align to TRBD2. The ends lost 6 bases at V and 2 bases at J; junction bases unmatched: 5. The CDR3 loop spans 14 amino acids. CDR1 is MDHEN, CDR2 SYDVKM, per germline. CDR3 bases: TGTGCCAGCAGCCTAGCGGGACCTCCCTACGAGCAGTACTTC. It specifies CASSLAGPPYEQYF.